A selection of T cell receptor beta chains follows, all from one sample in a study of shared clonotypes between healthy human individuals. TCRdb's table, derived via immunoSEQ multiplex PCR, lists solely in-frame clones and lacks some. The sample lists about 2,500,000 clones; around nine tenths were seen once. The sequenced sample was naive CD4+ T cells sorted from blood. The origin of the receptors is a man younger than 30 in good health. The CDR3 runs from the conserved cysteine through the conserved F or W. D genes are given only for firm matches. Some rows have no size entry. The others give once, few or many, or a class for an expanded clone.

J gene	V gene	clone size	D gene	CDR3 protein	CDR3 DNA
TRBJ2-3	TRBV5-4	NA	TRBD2	CASSVGTSGIPLPQYF	TGTGCCAGCAGCGTAGGGACTAGCGGGATACCCCTTCCGCAGTATTTT
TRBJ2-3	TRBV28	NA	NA	CASSLRTSTDTQYF	TGTGCCAGCAGTTTAAGGACCAGCACAGATACGCAGTATTTT
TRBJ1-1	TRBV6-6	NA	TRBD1	CASRRQGSEAFF	TGTGCCAGCAGACGACAGGGCTCTGAAGCTTTCTTT
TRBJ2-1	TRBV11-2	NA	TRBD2	CASRRPLAGGRDYNEQFF	TGTGCCAGCAGGCGGCCCTTGGCGGGAGGGAGAGACTACAATGAGCAGTTCTTC
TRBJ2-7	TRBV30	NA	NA	CAWTPGDTYEQYF	TGTGCCTGGACCCCAGGGGATACCTACGAGCAGTACTTC
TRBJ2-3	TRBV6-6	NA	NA	CATSTRGGTSTDTQYF	TGTGCCACCTCAACGAGGGGGGGGACTAGCACAGATACGCAGTATTTT
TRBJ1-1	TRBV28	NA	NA	CASAAGTLSAFF	TGTGCCAGCGCGGCGGGAACACTGAGTGCTTTCTTT
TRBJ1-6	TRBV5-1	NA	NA	CASSLGDRPGDSPLHF	TGCGCCAGCAGCTTGGGGGACCGGCCGGGGGATTCACCCCTCCACTTT
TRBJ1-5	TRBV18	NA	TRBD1	CASSPQTGTNQPQHF	TGTGCCAGCTCACCACAGACAGGGACCAATCAGCCCCAGCATTTT
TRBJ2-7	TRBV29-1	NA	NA	CSAMNSYEQYF	TGCAGCGCGATGAACTCCTACGAGCAGTACTTC
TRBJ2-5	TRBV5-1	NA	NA	CASSLNPGMGETQYF	TGCGCCAGCAGCTTGAATCCGGGAATGGGGGAGACCCAGTACTTC
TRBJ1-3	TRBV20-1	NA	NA	CSASDQNTIYF	TGCAGTGCTAGTGACCAAAACACCATATATTTT
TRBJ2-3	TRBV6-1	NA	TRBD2	CAGSSAGGPDTQYF	TGTGCCGGCTCCTCGGCGGGGGGCCCAGATACGCAGTATTTT
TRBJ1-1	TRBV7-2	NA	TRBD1	CASSRGTGSGGTEAFF	TGTGCCAGCAGCCGTGGGACAGGGAGTGGTGGCACTGAAGCTTTCTTT
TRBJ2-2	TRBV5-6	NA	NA	CASSSLLGVTGELFF	TGTGCCAGCAGCTCCCTATTGGGGGTAACCGGGGAGCTGTTTTTT
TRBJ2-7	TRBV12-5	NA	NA	CASAASGGRTYEQYF	TGTGCTAGTGCCGCGTCCGGGGGTCGGACCTACGAGCAGTACTTC
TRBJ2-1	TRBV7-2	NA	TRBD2	CASSPGTSEYNEQFF	TGTGCCAGCAGCCCAGGGACTAGCGAGTACAATGAGCAGTTCTTC
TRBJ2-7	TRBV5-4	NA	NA	CASSRDLVDEQYF	TGTGCCAGCAGTCGGGACCTCGTCGACGAGCAGTACTTC
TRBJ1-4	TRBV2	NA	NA	CASRPGGEKLFF	TGTGCCAGCAGGCCGGGTGGCGAAAAACTGTTTTTT
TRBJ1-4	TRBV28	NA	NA	CASSLDEKLFF	TGTGCCAGCAGTTTAGATGAAAAACTGTTTTTT
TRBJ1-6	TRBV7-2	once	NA	CASSLGGVSPLHF	TGTGCCAGCAGCTTAGGAGGGGTTTCACCCCTCCACTTT
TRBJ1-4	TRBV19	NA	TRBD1	CASSPLGGTGKTNEKLFF	TGTGCCAGTAGTCCCCTAGGCGGGACAGGGAAGACTAATGAAAAACTGTTTTTT